The 22 T cell receptor beta chains below come from one sample, sequenced in a study of CD8+CD57+ T cells in acquired aplastic anemia. Genomic DNA was employed as the template in profiling TCR beta VDJ and CDR3. TCRdb processed the reads anew with MiXCR; each CDR3 protein has one entry. The sample has some 240,000 distinct CDR3 sequences, 34% seen once. Sequenced material: sorted CD4+, CD8+, or CD8+CD57+ T cells (not recorded which) from PBMCs. These receptors came from a human donor in good health, serving as a control.

The genes are TRBV27 and TRBJ1-2; the match to TRBD1 covers 8 bases. In germline, CDR1 is MNHEY, CDR2 SMNVEV (reference sequence). The CDR3 has 16 amino acids. J was trimmed by 5 bases and V by 3 bases; bases with no gene match: 11. Here the CDR3 reads CASSFSGGGRDYGYTF. The CDR3 DNA reads TGTGCCAGCAGTTTTTCAGGGGGCGGCCGAGATTATGGCTACACCTTC.

The chain recombines TRBV2 with TRBJ2-7; D is perhaps TRBD1 (6 bases). V was shortened by 2 bases and J by 6 bases, with 8 bases between the two germline ends. CDR3 size: 12 residues. Looked up from germline, CDR1 is SNHLY and CDR2 is FYNNEI. CDR3 sequence (DNA): TGTGCCAGCAGTGAATCAGGGGCCGAGCAGTACTTC. It yields the protein CASSESGAEQYF.

This clonotype was seen a few times. This rearrangement joins TRBV2 to TRBJ1-2, with 10 bases lining up with TRBD1. The trim removed 6 bases at V and 6 bases at J, leaving 4 bases unmatched. This CDR3 contains 13 residues. The germline CDR1 and CDR2 sequences are SNHLY and FYNNEI. Here the CDR3 reads CASSRDRGNGYTF. CDR3 DNA sequence: TGTGCCAGCAGCCGGGACAGGGGAAATGGCTACACCTTC.

This clonotype was seen ten or more times. This chain uses TRBV7-3 with TRBJ2-3, with 7 bases fitting TRBD2. Germline CDR1 SGHTA, CDR2 FQGTGA. With V trimmed by 5 bases and J by 1 base, 6 bases remained unmatched. The CDR3 is 15 residues long. CDR3 protein: CASSTSGLGTDTQYF. The CDR3 DNA reads as TGTGCCAGCAGCACAAGCGGACTAGGCACAGATACGCAGTATTTT.

This clonotype was found a few times. The chain combines TRBV7-3 with TRBJ1-2, with D maybe TRBD1 (6 bases). CDR3 length equals 15 residues. Germline V gene lookup returns CDR1 SGHTA and CDR2 FQGTGA. V shed 5 bases and J shed 4 bases, with 17 bases lying between them. The CDR3 nucleotides read TGTGCCAGCAGCCCAGAAGGACAGAGGGCCTATGGCTACACCTTC. Its protein is CASSPEGQRAYGYTF. The variable domain in full, completed from reference TRBV7-3 and TRBJ1-2, reads GAGVSQTPSNKVTEKGKYVELRCDPISGHTALYWYRQSLGQGPEFLIYFQGTGAADDSGLPNDRFFAVRPEGSVSTLKIQRTERGDSAVYLCASSPEGQRAYGYTFGSGTRLTVV.

V and J are TRBV6-5 and TRBJ2-7, with 9 bases matching TRBD1. V lost 1 base, J lost 5 bases, and 12 bases stayed unmatched. This CDR3 region has 17 residues. Germline V CDR1 and CDR2: MNHEY, SVGAGI. The CDR3 protein is CASSYLTPGQGVDEQYF. In DNA, the CDR3 is TGTGCCAGCAGTTACTTAACTCCGGGACAGGGAGTTGACGAGCAGTACTTC.

This clonotype was seen repeatedly, ten times or more. The chain carries TRBV19 and TRBJ1-2; D not certain. Germline assignment: CDR1 LNHDA and CDR2 SQIVND (reference sequence). V shed 1 base and J shed 0 bases, with 9 bases lying between them. This CDR3 has 15 residues. DNA of the CDR3: TGTGCCAGTAGTATAGGTGGATCAACTAACTATGGCTACACCTTC. This sequence encodes CASSIGGSTNYGYTF.

The CDR3 DNA reads TGCGCCAGCGTTACAGTGGAGCAGTACTTC. It translates to CASVTVEQYF. The J gene is TRBJ2-7, the V gene TRBV10-1; unclear D gene. The CDR3 runs to 10 residues. Germline V CDR1 and CDR2: WNHNN, SYGVQD (reference sequence). V gave up 8 bases and J gave up 7 bases, with 9 bases separating them.

This clonotype was detected a few times. V is TRBV5-1 and J is TRBJ2-3; D perhaps matches TRBD2 (7 bases). Per the germline V gene, CDR1 is SGHRS and CDR2 is YFSETQ. V was clipped by 0 bases and J by 2 bases, with 19 bases between them. The CDR3 covers 18 residues. Here the CDR3 DNA reads TGCGCCAGCAGCTTGGCTCTTATGGCGGGGGCAGTCACAGATACGCAGTATTTT. Its protein is CASSLALMAGAVTDTQYF.

The chain joins TRBV6-1 to TRBJ2-3; the D gene is possibly TRBD1 (6 bases). Germline CDR1 reads MNHNS; CDR2 reads SASEGT. CDR3 length: 15 amino acids. The V end lost 2 bases, the J end lost 3 bases, and 12 bases lay between the germline ends. CDR3 sequence reads: CASSENTGMTDTQYF. The CDR3 nucleotides are TGTGCCAGCAGTGAAAACACAGGGATGACAGATACGCAGTATTTT.

The J gene is TRBJ1-1, the V gene TRBV20-1; 7 positions match TRBD1. Germline assignment: CDR1 DFQATT and CDR2 SNEGSKA (reference sequence). This CDR3 comprises 15 residues. V lost 5 bases, J lost 0 bases, and 9 bases stayed unmatched. CDR3 DNA: TGCAGTGCTGGGATCCTGGGACAGCTGAACACTGAAGCTTTCTTT. Translation: CSAGILGQLNTEAFF.

This clonotype showed up many times. The V and J genes are TRBV7-9 and TRBJ1-3; 8 bases are shared with TRBD1. Germline V gene lookup returns CDR1 SEHNR and CDR2 FQNEAQ (reference sequence). The V and J ends lost 5 bases and 5 bases, in that order; junction bases with no gene match: 17. This CDR3 region has 18 residues. CDR3 loop: CASSTRPKQGVVRNTIYF. The CDR3 DNA reads TGTGCCAGCAGCACTCGACCCAAACAGGGGGTCGTAAGAAACACCATATATTTT.

The rearrangement links TRBV25-1 to TRBJ2-1, with TRBD1 identical over 9 bases. Germline V lookup: CDR1 MGHDK, CDR2 SYGVNS. There are 13 residues in the CDR3. As DNA, the CDR3 is TGTGCTAGCCGGGACAGGGATAGCAATGAGCAGTTCTTC. Translating gives CASRDRDSNEQFF. The full variable domain, its missing parts supplied by reference TRBV25-1 and TRBJ2-1, is EADIYQTPRYLVIGTGKKITLECSQTMGHDKMYWYQQDPGMELHLIHYSYGVNSTEKGDLSSESTVSRIRTEHFPLTLESARPSHTSQYLCASRDRDSNEQFFGPGTRLTVL.

This clonotype has a count of ten or more. The V gene is TRBV20-1, the J gene TRBJ1-1; possibly TRBD1 for D (5 bases). Germline CDR1 is DFQATT and CDR2 is SNEGSKA (reference sequence). The CDR3 extends over 15 amino acids. Trimming cost V 3 bases and J 3 bases, with 17 bases left between them. As DNA, the CDR3 is TGCAGTGCTAGGGGGCAGGGAGAAGGGTACACTGAAGCTTTCTTT. Its translation: CSARGQGEGYTEAFF.

This clonotype was found many times. The chain employs TRBV6-5 and TRBJ1-2, with D uncertain. The CDR3 has 14 residues. Germline CDR1 is MNHEY and CDR2 is SVGAGI. V was trimmed by 3 bases and J by 0 bases, leaving 8 bases between them. The CDR3 DNA sequence: TGTGCCAGCAGTTATGATCCAGCTAACTATGGCTACACCTTC. Encoded protein: CASSYDPANYGYTF.

At least ten counts were recorded for this clonotype. The rearrangement links TRBV7-2 to TRBJ2-7, with a tentative D call TRBD2 (6 bases). The V gene lost 1 base and the J gene lost 5 bases, with 12 bases spanning the gap. The germline V gene has CDR1 SGHTA and CDR2 FQGNSA. CDR3 length: 14 amino acids. In DNA, the CDR3 is TGTGCCAGCAGCTTAGTGCGGGGCCCCCACGAGCAGTACTTC. Encoded protein: CASSLVRGPHEQYF.

This clonotype appeared many times. The chain uses TRBV5-3 and TRBJ1-2; TRBD1 might be the D (5 bases). TRBV5-3 is an open reading frame, and its role is uncertain. V lost 8 bases, J lost 4 bases, and 18 bases lay in between. This CDR3 has 14 amino acids. CDR3: CASTREGRTYGYTF. The CDR3 DNA follows: TGTGCCAGTACGAGGGAGGGGCGGACCTATGGCTACACCTTC.

This clonotype was counted at least ten times. This chain connects TRBV19 to TRBJ2-6; D not certain. This CDR3 contains 15 residues. Germline lookup yields CDR1 LNHDA and CDR2 SQIVND (reference sequence). V shed 0 bases and J shed 1 base, with 4 bases lying between them. CDR3 amino acids: CASSIDRSGANVLTF. The DNA of the CDR3 is TGTGCCAGTAGTATAGACAGATCTGGGGCCAACGTCCTGACTTTC.

The chain uses TRBV25-1 and TRBJ1-1; the D gene is possibly TRBD1 (5 bases). The CDR3 runs to 13 residues. In germline, CDR1 is MGHDK, CDR2 SYGVNS. V was cut by 4 bases and J by 1 base, with 7 bases left in between. This CDR3 is CASSGQRNTEAFF. The CDR3, as DNA: TGTGCCAGCAGTGGACAGCGGAACACTGAAGCTTTCTTT.

The chain uses TRBV5-4 and TRBJ2-1; tentatively, D is TRBD1 (5 bases). Trimming took 0 bases from V and 6 from J, leaving 13 bases between them. The CDR3 has 15 residues. Germline-derived CDR1 and CDR2 are SGHNT and YYREEE (reference sequence). The DNA for the CDR3 is TGTGCCAGCAGCTTGGGTGCGACAGCCCTCAATGAGCAGTTCTTC. Amino acid sequence: CASSLGATALNEQFF.

This clonotype occurred a few times. A clone one base away is much larger, so this may be a read error. The CDR3 reads CASSLLAAGTQHF. Written as DNA, the CDR3 is TGTGCCAGCAGCCTACTAGCGGCGGGGACCCAGCACTTC. This sequence joins TRBV7-8 and TRBJ2-5, with TRBD2 matching 8 bases. Germline V lookup: CDR1 SGHVS, CDR2 FQNEAQ. The CDR3 has 13 amino acids. The whole variable domain, filled in from reference TRBV7-8 and TRBJ2-5, reads GAGVSQSPRYKVAKRGQDVALRCDPISGHVSLFWYQQALGQGPEFLTYFQNEAQLDKSGLPSDRFFAERPEGSVSTLKIQRTQQEDSAVYLCASSLLAAGTQHFGPGTRLLVL.

This clonotype was counted a few times. A much more abundant neighbour one base away suggests this may be a read error. Given the absence of the conserved phenylalanine or tryptophan at the CDR3 end, a read error is likely. The rearrangement joins TRBV20-1 to TRBJ2-5; no clear D gene. The V end was cut by 0 bases, the J end by 10 bases, with 9 bases between. Per germline, CDR1 DFQATT and CDR2 SNEGSKA (reference sequence). CDR3 length: 11 residues. The CDR3 loop is CSARDHLGQYL. The CDR3 coding sequence is TGCAGTGCTAGAGACCACCTCGGCCAGTACCTC.